A selection of T cell receptor beta chains follows, all from one sample in a study of T cell responses to AZD1222 COVID-19 vaccine. Here immunoSEQ multiplex PCR was the method, and the copy in TCRdb shows in-frame clones only, minus some. The table shows around 140,000 clones, with 85% to 95% occurring only once. Sequencing used peripheral blood, obtained after recovery from COVID-19. These receptors originate from an adult who had recovered from COVID-19. Each CDR3 is given with its conserved first and last residue. The order of the fields is D gene, J gene, clone size, V gene, CDR3 protein, CDR3 DNA. D genes are given only for firm matches. Where a row states a size, it is once, few, many or the class of an expanded clone; other rows omit it.

TRBD1,TRBJ2-2,NA,TRBV7-9,CASSLALTGSTIGELFF,TGTGCCAGCAGCTTAGCCCTGACAGGGTCAACAATCGGGGAGCTGTTTTTT
TRBD2,TRBJ2-7,NA,TRBV6-1,CASSEAGLAGSYEQYF,TGTGCCAGCAGTGAAGCCGGACTAGCGGGTTCCTACGAGCAGTACTTC
TRBD1,TRBJ1-1,NA,TRBV6-5,CASSRQGNTEAFF,TGTGCCAGCAGTAGACAGGGGAACACTGAAGCTTTCTTT
TRBD1,TRBJ1-2,NA,TRBV19,CASSFFTGTGWTYGYTF,TGTGCCAGTAGTTTCTTCACGGGGACAGGGTGGACATATGGCTACACCTTC
NA,TRBJ1-1,NA,TRBV6-2/TRBV6-3,CASSLQGSNTEAFF,TGTGCCAGCAGTTTACAGGGCTCGAACACTGAAGCTTTCTTT
TRBD2,TRBJ2-1,NA,TRBV28,CASSRRGGRGDNEQFF,TGTGCCAGCAGTCGCCGAGGCGGGAGGGGAGACAATGAGCAGTTCTTC
TRBD2,TRBJ2-1,NA,TRBV6-1,CASSDTSGSGSSYNEQFF,TGTGCCAGCAGTGACACTAGCGGGAGTGGAAGCTCCTACAATGAGCAGTTCTTC
NA,TRBJ2-2,NA,TRBV4-1,CASSQGVTGVNTGELFF,TGCGCCAGCAGCCAAGGGGTAACGGGAGTTAACACCGGGGAGCTGTTTTTT
NA,TRBJ1-2,NA,TRBV7-9,CASSSGRELNYGYTF,TGTGCCAGCAGCTCCGGGAGAGAACTTAACTATGGCTACACCTTC
TRBD2,TRBJ2-1,once,TRBV23-1,CASSQRDVPSGSAVGSYNEQFF,TGCGCCAGCAGTCAAAGAGATGTGCCTAGCGGGAGTGCCGTGGGCTCCTACAATGAGCAGTTCTTC
NA,TRBJ1-5,NA,TRBV6-1,CASSEGPGLNQPQHF,TGTGCCAGCAGTGAGGGGCCAGGGCTCAATCAGCCCCAGCATTTT
TRBD1,TRBJ2-1,NA,TRBV30,CAWSRGRNNEQFF,TGTGCCTGGAGCAGGGGGCGAAACAATGAGCAGTTCTTC
NA,TRBJ1-2,NA,TRBV2,CASRAGRPFNYGYTF,TGTGCCAGCAGGGCGGGACGGCCATTTAACTATGGCTACACCTTC
NA,TRBJ1-6,NA,TRBV28,CASRRTTSGSPLHF,TGTGCCAGCAGAAGGACTACATCAGGTTCACCCCTCCACTTT
TRBD1,TRBJ1-2,NA,TRBV6-2/TRBV6-3,CASSPQGTVYTF,TGTGCCAGCAGTCCCCAGGGGACAGTCTACACCTTC
NA,TRBJ2-7,NA,TRBV3-1/TRBV3-2,CASSFGRGREQYF,TGTGCCAGCAGTTTTGGCAGGGGACGCGAGCAGTACTTC
NA,TRBJ1-2,NA,TRBV5-4,CASSLGTGRGYTF,TGTGCCAGCAGCTTGGGCACAGGGCGAGGCTACACCTTC
TRBD1,TRBJ2-2,NA,TRBV7-7,CASSLGRWKTGGTTGELFF,TGTGCTAGCAGCTTAGGACGGTGGAAAACAGGGGGGACCACCGGGGAGCTGTTTTTT
NA,TRBJ1-3,NA,TRBV7-2,CASSLVIGFSGNTIYF,TGTGCCAGCAGCTTGGTGATTGGGTTTAGTGGAAACACCATATATTTT
NA,TRBJ1-2,NA,TRBV6-5,CASGTGGPGYTF,TGTGCCAGCGGGACGGGGGGACCTGGCTACACCTTC
NA,TRBJ1-5,NA,TRBV24-1,CATSDSRVNQPQHF,TGTGCCACCAGTGACTCCCGGGTGAATCAGCCCCAGCATTTT
NA,TRBJ2-5,NA,TRBV3-1/TRBV3-2,CASSQDDGRTQYF,TGTGCCAGCAGCCAAGACGACGGGAGAACCCAGTACTTC
TRBD1,TRBJ1-1,NA,TRBV9,CASSAATGLNTEAFF,TGTGCCAGCAGCGCAGCGACAGGGCTGAACACTGAAGCTTTCTTT
NA,TRBJ1-2,NA,TRBV7-9,CASSLANREDGYTF,TGTGCCAGCAGCTTAGCGAACAGGGAGGATGGCTACACCTTC
TRBD1,TRBJ2-7,once,TRBV7-9,CASSMSDRASNEQYF,TGTGCCAGCAGCATGTCAGACAGGGCCTCCAACGAGCAGTACTTC
NA,TRBJ2-7,NA,TRBV28,CASSFQTEQYF,TGTGCCAGCAGTTTCCAGACTGAGCAGTACTTC
NA,TRBJ1-4,NA,TRBV28,CASSTQGIPHNEKLFF,TGTGCCAGCAGTACCCAGGGAATTCCCCACAATGAAAAACTGTTTTTT
TRBD2,TRBJ2-3,NA,TRBV27,CASRLAGVTDTQYF,TGTGCCAGCAGACTAGCGGGAGTCACAGATACGCAGTATTTT
NA,TRBJ2-7,NA,TRBV19,CASSTSAGSPYEQYF,TGTGCCAGTAGTACCTCTGCCGGGAGCCCCTACGAGCAGTACTTC
TRBD1,TRBJ2-2,NA,TRBV15,CATSKEGTGYTGELFF,TGTGCCACCAGCAAGGAGGGGACAGGGTACACCGGGGAGCTGTTTTTT
TRBD2,TRBJ2-3,NA,TRBV14,CASSQDGGRTDTQYF,TGTGCCAGCAGCCAAGATGGCGGGAGGACAGATACGCAGTATTTT
NA,TRBJ2-1,NA,TRBV19,CATRTKNYNEQFF,TGTGCCACCCGGACAAAAAACTACAATGAGCAGTTCTTC
NA,TRBJ2-1,NA,TRBV14,CASSPSRRSSYNEQFF,TGTGCCAGCAGTCCCTCCCGACGAAGCTCCTACAATGAGCAGTTCTTC
TRBD2,TRBJ2-1,once,TRBV3-1/TRBV3-2,CASSRVLAGGYNEQFF,TGTGCCAGCAGCCGCGTCCTAGCGGGAGGGTACAATGAGCAGTTCTTC
NA,TRBJ2-7,NA,TRBV25-1,CASSATGFLYYEQYF,TGTGCCAGCAGTGCAACAGGGTTCCTTTACTACGAGCAGTACTTC
NA,TRBJ2-1,once,TRBV4-2,CASSQDLMNNEQFF,TGTGCCAGCAGCCAAGATCTTATGAACAATGAGCAGTTCTTC
NA,TRBJ1-5,NA,TRBV10-2,CASSEAPGPHHQPQHF,TGCGCCAGCAGTGAGGCTCCGGGACCCCATCATCAGCCCCAGCATTTT
NA,TRBJ1-6,NA,TRBV21-1,CASSKLQDKRTGAGSSPLHF,TGTGCCAGCAGCAAATTACAGGACAAAAGGACAGGGGCAGGTAGTTCACCCCTCCACTTT
NA,TRBJ2-7,NA,TRBV3-1/TRBV3-2,CASSQDFGGYEQYF,TGTGCCAGCAGCCAAGATTTCGGGGGTTACGAGCAGTACTTC
TRBD1,TRBJ1-2,NA,TRBV28,CASSPGTDVYGYTF,TGTGCCAGCAGTCCCGGGACAGACGTCTATGGCTACACCTTC
TRBD2,TRBJ2-7,NA,TRBV20-1,CSASNLGGRLGYEQYF,TGCAGTGCTAGTAATCTCGGCGGGAGATTGGGGTACGAGCAGTACTTC
TRBD2,TRBJ2-1,NA,TRBV27,CASTVLGGRRNEQFF,TGTGCCAGCACCGTCTTGGGCGGGAGGAGGAATGAGCAGTTCTTC
NA,TRBJ2-2,NA,TRBV28,CASSPGSQLSGELFF,TGTGCCAGCAGTCCCGGGTCCCAACTTAGCGGGGAGCTGTTTTTT
NA,TRBJ2-3,NA,TRBV7-3,CASSFGSFPDTQYF,TGTGCCAGCAGCTTCGGGTCATTTCCAGATACGCAGTATTTT
NA,TRBJ2-7,few,TRBV19,CASSRDLGTEQYF,TGTGCCAGTAGTCGTGACCTTGGGACTGAGCAGTACTTC
NA,TRBJ1-2,NA,TRBV2,CASSEGEATSSRGYTF,TGTGCCAGCAGTGAAGGTGAAGCTACGTCATCCCGGGGCTACACCTTC
NA,TRBJ2-7,NA,TRBV5-6,CASTTGAGAYEQYF,TGTGCCAGCACCACCGGGGCAGGGGCCTACGAGCAGTACTTC
TRBD2,TRBJ2-1,NA,TRBV7-9,CASSLVGGRRSNEQFF,TGTGCCAGCAGCTTAGTGGGCGGGAGACGGAGTAATGAGCAGTTCTTC
TRBD1,TRBJ2-7,few,TRBV5-6,CASSLTGQGNYEQYF,TGTGCCAGCAGCTTGACGGGACAGGGAAACTACGAGCAGTACTTC
NA,TRBJ2-3,NA,TRBV7-9,CASSPLGGQSTDTQYF,TGTGCCAGCAGCCCCTTGGGGGGGCAGAGCACAGATACGCAGTATTTT
NA,TRBJ1-1,NA,TRBV5-1,CASSLDRTEAFF,TGCGCCAGCAGCTTGGACCGTACTGAAGCTTTCTTT
NA,TRBJ2-7,NA,TRBV2,CASSDLSYEQYF,TGTGCCAGCAGTGATCTTTCATACGAGCAGTACTTC
NA,TRBJ1-1,NA,TRBV5-1,CASSLQPTNTEAFF,TGCGCCAGCAGCTTACAGCCAACAAACACTGAAGCTTTCTTT
NA,TRBJ1-4,NA,TRBV3-1/TRBV3-2,CASSPSFVANEKLFF,TGTGCCAGCAGCCCTTCCTTTGTGGCTAATGAAAAACTGTTTTTT
TRBD2,TRBJ2-2,NA,TRBV28,CASSPPPGGTSGRELAGELFF,TGTGCCAGCAGTCCGCCGCCGGGAGGGACTAGCGGGAGGGAATTAGCCGGGGAGCTGTTTTTT
TRBD1,TRBJ1-5,NA,TRBV30,CALTGGSNQPQHF,TGTGCGTTGACAGGGGGTAGCAATCAGCCCCAGCATTTT
NA,TRBJ1-4,NA,TRBV20-1,CSASKGISNEKLFF,TGCAGTGCTAGTAAGGGGATCTCTAATGAAAAACTGTTTTTT
NA,TRBJ1-4,once,TRBV5-6,CASSANRRVEKLFF,TGTGCCAGCAGCGCTAATCGCAGGGTTGAAAAACTGTTTTTT